The 20 T cell receptor beta chains given below trace back to one sample, sequenced in a study of OX40 agonist ivuxolimab in advanced cancers. Libraries were prepared by immunoSEQ multiplex PCR; TCRdb keeps only in-frame clonotypes and omits some of them. The sample yields tens of thousands of clones, roughly nine tenths seen once. This specimen consisted of CD4+ or CD8+ T cells sorted from blood, obtained in a trial of the OX40 agonist ivuxolimab. These TCRs come from an adult with an advanced solid tumor such as melanoma, head and neck, liver or kidney cancer.

The V and J genes are TRBV18 and TRBJ2-3, with D tentatively TRBD2 (5 bases). The CDR3 sequence is 14 residues long. Deletions cut 2 bases from V and 5 bases from J, with 11 bases between. CDR1 KGHSH and CDR2 LQKENI come from the germline V gene. The DNA of the CDR3 is TGTGCCAGCTCACCAAACGGGGTAGGAGATACGCAGTATTTT. Translation: CASSPNGVGDTQYF.

The rearrangement joins TRBV4-3 to TRBJ2-3; 8 bases fit TRBD2. The CDR3 contains 16 residues. CDR1 and CDR2 from the germline V gene are LGHNA and YSLEER. V shed 0 bases, J shed 7 bases, and the junction held 9 bases outside the gene matches. As DNA, the CDR3 is TGCGCCAGCAGCCAAGAATGGACGGGAGGGCCGCATACGCAGTATTTT. It encodes CASSQEWTGGPHTQYF.

J is TRBJ1-5 and V is TRBV4-1, with D tentatively TRBD1 (6 bases). The CDR3 contains 14 residues. V was cut by 5 bases and J by 3 bases, with 11 bases left in between. Germline CDR1 reads MGHRA; CDR2 reads YSYEKL. The CDR3: CASSSGGSNQPQHF. CDR3 sequence (DNA): TGCGCCAGCAGCTCCGGGGGCTCCAATCAGCCCCAGCATTTT.

The chain employs TRBV5-8 and TRBJ2-7; TRBD2 matches 7 bases. V was pared by 3 bases and J by 3 bases, with 9 bases of the junction left unmatched. CDR1 and CDR2 (germline): SGHTS, YDEGEE. This CDR3 has 15 amino acids. CDR3 sequence: CASSSWTRLDYEQYF. The CDR3 bases are TGTGCCAGCAGCTCGTGGACTAGGTTAGACTACGAGCAGTACTTC.

This chain uses TRBV28 with TRBJ2-2, with a weak D call TRBD1 (5 bases). The CDR3 is 15 amino acids. Germline CDR1 MDHEN, CDR2 SYDVKM. Trimming stripped 6 bases from V and 4 bases from J, with 15 bases between. Here the CDR3 DNA reads TGTGCCAGCAGCTACTGGACACTGGGCACCGGGGAGCTGTTTTTT. This sequence encodes CASSYWTLGTGELFF.

The chain joins TRBV28 to TRBJ1-2, with a possible D match to TRBD1 (5 bases). From germline, CDR1 is MDHEN and CDR2 SYDVKM. This CDR3 has 13 amino acids. V gave up 5 bases and J gave up 8 bases, with 15 bases separating them. The chain's CDR3 is CASSRGVWGGYTF. The CDR3 DNA is TGTGCCAGCAGTAGAGGGGTATGGGGAGGCTACACCTTC.

The CDR3 nucleotides read TGCGCCAGCAGCAGGGGTTCTAATGAAAAACTGTTTTTT. This translates into CASSRGSNEKLFF. V and J are TRBV5-1 and TRBJ1-4; D perhaps matches TRBD1 (5 bases). Germline V gives CDR1 SGHRS, CDR2 YFSETQ. Trimming pared 4 bases from V and 3 bases from J, leaving 7 bases between. The CDR3 is made up of 13 amino acids.

V usage is TRBV10-1 and J usage is TRBJ2-3, with a weak D call TRBD1 (5 bases). Germline values: CDR1 WNHNN, CDR2 SYGVQD (reference sequence). V was shortened by 7 bases and J by 6 bases, with 14 bases between the two germline ends. The CDR3 extends over 13 amino acids. The CDR3 nucleotides are TGCGCCAGCATAGCAGGGTGGTCGGATACGCAGTATTTT. It codes for CASIAGWSDTQYF.

This clone was picked up a small number of times. The chain recombines TRBV28 with TRBJ2-5; a weak D match, TRBD1 (5 bases). The length of the CDR3 is 15 residues. V lost 4 bases and J 4 bases, leaving 16 bases between the germline ends. Germline CDR1 and CDR2: MDHEN and SYDVKM. The DNA of the CDR3 is TGTGCCAGCAGTTCCCTCGGGCAAAGGGGAGAGACCCAGTACTTC. Translation: CASSSLGQRGETQYF.

V and J are TRBV7-2 and TRBJ1-4; the D gene is possibly TRBD1 (5 bases). V lost 8 bases and J 0 bases, leaving 19 bases between the germline ends. The CDR3 is 17 residues long. Germline values: CDR1 SGHTA, CDR2 FQGNSA. CDR3 bases: TGTGCCAGCCGCCGGGGGGGTTGGGCGCCAACTAATGAAAAACTGTTTTTT. This translates into CASRRGGWAPTNEKLFF.

This clone occurred a few times. This chain connects TRBV19 to TRBJ1-1; TRBD1 is a possible D gene (6 bases). The CDR3 is 13 residues long. The V gene lost 7 bases and the J gene lost 11 bases, with 20 bases spanning the gap. Per germline, CDR1 LNHDA and CDR2 SQIVND (reference sequence). The CDR3 DNA sequence: TGTGCCAGTACCCCGGACAGACTACAGCAGGCTTTCTTT. This encodes CASTPDRLQQAFF.

The CDR3 coding sequence is TGTGCCAGCATCGGTGGGGGCCCTATCACTGAAGCTTTCTTT. Amino acid sequence: CASIGGGPITEAFF. The V call is TRBV28, the J call TRBJ1-1; perhaps TRBD1 as D (6 bases). Germline V lookup: CDR1 MDHEN, CDR2 SYDVKM. V lost 7 bases and J lost 4, with 16 bases in between. The CDR3 sequence is 14 residues long.

This clone occurred once. The V call is TRBV7-2, the J call TRBJ2-3, with D hard to call. The CDR3 runs 13 residues. Trimming removed 2 bases from V and 5 bases from J, with 8 bases in between. Germline V gene data show CDR1 as SGHTA and CDR2 as FQGNSA. The CDR3 bases are TGTGCCAGCAGCTTACGGTCGTTAGATACGCAGTATTTT. Translating it yields CASSLRSLDTQYF.

This chain links TRBV5-4 with TRBJ2-7, with TRBD2 matching over 11 bases. The CDR3 is 13 amino acids. Germline values: CDR1 SGHNT, CDR2 YYREEE (reference sequence). V was pared by 6 bases and J by 4 bases, with 3 bases of the junction left unmatched. CDR3: CASTTSGSYEQYF. The CDR3 DNA reads TGTGCCAGCACCACTAGCGGGAGTTACGAGCAGTACTTC.

The chain couples TRBV15 to TRBJ2-6; 13 bases align to TRBD2. The CDR3 runs 15 residues. Germline CDR1 and CDR2: LNHNV and YYDKDF (reference sequence). The junction had 0 bases not matched to a gene; V was cut back by 8 bases and J by 2 bases. The chain's CDR3 is CATGLAGAGANVLTF. The DNA of the CDR3 is TGTGCCACCGGACTAGCGGGAGCTGGGGCCAACGTCCTGACTTTC.

The chain carries TRBV18 and TRBJ2-7; 11 bases match TRBD1. Germline lookup yields CDR1 KGHSH and CDR2 LQKENI. Losses at the gene ends were 6 bases for V and 5 bases for J; bases not matched to a gene: 9. CDR3 length equals 15 residues. The CDR3 DNA is TGTGCCAGCTCTCCGGGACAGGGGGGAACGGACGAGCAGTACTTC. Encoded protein: CASSPGQGGTDEQYF.

This clone was seen just once. V is TRBV5-6 and J is TRBJ1-3, with D tentatively TRBD1 (5 bases). The CDR3 is 15 residues long. V lost 5 bases and J 0 bases, leaving 12 bases between the germline ends. Per the germline V gene, CDR1 is SGHDT and CDR2 is YYEEEE. CDR3 region: CASSSPGGSGNTIYF. Written as DNA, the CDR3 is TGTGCCAGCAGTTCCCCTGGGGGCTCTGGAAACACCATATATTTT.

The chain combines TRBV11-3 with TRBJ1-1, with a weak D call TRBD1 (6 bases). V dropped 3 bases and J dropped 1 base, with 9 bases sitting between them. The CDR3 consists of 14 residues. Germline V gives CDR1 SGHNT, CDR2 YENEEA. The CDR3 DNA sequence: TGTGCCAGCAGCTTTGGGGGCTCGAACACTGAAGCTTTCTTT. Translating gives CASSFGGSNTEAFF.

This rearrangement joins TRBV29-1 to TRBJ1-1; 8 bases are a match to TRBD1. The CDR3 has 12 amino acids. V lost 7 bases and J lost 4; bases outside the gene matches: 5. Germline CDR1 SQVTM, CDR2 ANQGSEA. The CDR3: CSGETGGTEAFF. CDR3 coding DNA: TGCAGCGGAGAAACAGGGGGCACTGAAGCTTTCTTT.

The chain employs TRBV5-4 and TRBJ1-2; D is possibly TRBD1 (6 bases). In germline, CDR1 is SGHNT, CDR2 YYREEE (reference sequence). The CDR3 sequence is 13 residues long. V lost 1 base, J lost 6 bases, and 10 bases lay in between. This chain's CDR3 is CASSLQGSDGYTF. CDR3 bases: TGTGCCAGCAGCTTGCAGGGGTCGGATGGCTACACCTTC.